The clone carrying this T cell receptor (beta chain) was seen a few times. Its cognate antigen is unknown. Molecular barcoding with unique molecular identifiers was used for the TCRbeta library. TCRdb reprocessed the PCR reads with MiXCR, giving one entry per CDR3 protein. The table records more than 120,000 distinct CDR3 sequences, 7.5% to 9% of them present only once. The data were taken from a study of T-cell reconstitution after alpha-beta-depleted transplantation in children. Trimming pared 0 bases from V and 6 bases from J, leaving 11 bases between. CDR1 is SGHRS and CDR2 is YFSETQ in the germline V gene. This CDR3 is 14 amino acids long. Study results and limitations: Among T cells one year after transplant, newly produced cells accounted for most counts and diversity. It was surviving recipient T cells and thymic progenitors that gave some patients high TCRbeta diversity at day 60.

The sequencing used PBMCs, mostly from graft donor cells, collected 180 days after TCRalphabeta/CD19-depleted stem cell transplant. The V call is TRBV5-1, the J call TRBJ2-3, with D perhaps TRBD2 (5 bases). The receptor was derived from a female patient aged 2-10 years who had a stem cell transplant for congenital amegakaryocytic thrombocytopenia, so the T cells may come from the graft donor. CDR3 protein: CASSLEVVADTQYF. CDR3 sequence (DNA): TGCGCCAGCAGCTTGGAGGTTGTAGCGGATACGCAGTATTTT.